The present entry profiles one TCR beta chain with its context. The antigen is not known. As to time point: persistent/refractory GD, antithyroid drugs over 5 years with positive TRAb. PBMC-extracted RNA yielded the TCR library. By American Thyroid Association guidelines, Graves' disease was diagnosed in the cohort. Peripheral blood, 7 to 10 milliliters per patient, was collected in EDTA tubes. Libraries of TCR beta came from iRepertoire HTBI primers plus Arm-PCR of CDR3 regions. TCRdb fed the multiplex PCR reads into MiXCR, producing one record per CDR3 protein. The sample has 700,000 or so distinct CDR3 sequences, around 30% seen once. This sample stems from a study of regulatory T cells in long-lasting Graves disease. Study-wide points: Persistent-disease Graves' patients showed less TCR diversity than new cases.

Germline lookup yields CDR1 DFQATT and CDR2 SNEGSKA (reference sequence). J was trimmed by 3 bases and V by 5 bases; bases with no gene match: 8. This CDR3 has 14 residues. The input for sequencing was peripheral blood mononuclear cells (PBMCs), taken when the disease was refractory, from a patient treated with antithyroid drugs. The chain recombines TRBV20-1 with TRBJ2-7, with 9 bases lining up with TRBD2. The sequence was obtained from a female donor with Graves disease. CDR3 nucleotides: TGCAGTGCTGACGGGGCTAGCGGGATCTACGAGCAGTACTTC. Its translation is CSADGASGIYEQYF.